This paragraph reports one TCR beta chain. What it binds is not known. This entry belongs to a study of T cell responses to AZD1222 COVID-19 vaccine. Here immunoSEQ multiplex PCR was the method, and the copy in TCRdb shows in-frame clones only, minus some. The table includes about 180,000 clones, roughly 93% detected once. This CDR3 is 15 amino acids long. Germline loops: CDR1 MNHEY, CDR2 SVGAGI. The ends were cut back, 0 bases at V and 4 bases at J, with 10 bases in the middle. Study outcomes and limitations: As reported, nearly half of all spike-specific TCRs target variant regions that are unmutated. The study identified only five to seven AZD1222 recipients as seropositive at baseline. Across spike, vaccine-associated CD4 TCRs were found, dominant at 160-218 and 743-854.

The rearrangement uses TRBV6-5 and TRBJ1-5, with D maybe TRBD1 (6 bases). The sample in question was peripheral blood, obtained 28 days after the second dose of the MenACWY control vaccine. This clonotype was sampled from an adult who received the MenACWY meningococcal vaccine as a control. The DNA for the CDR3 is TGTGCCAGCAGTTACTCGGACAGAGCGAATCAGCCCCAGCATTTT. Amino acid sequence: CASSYSDRANQPQHF.